This entry lists 32 T cell receptor beta chains sequenced from one sample in a study of blood T cell repertoires in COVID-19. Clones were sequenced by immunoSEQ multiplex PCR, and TCRdb holds only the in-frame ones, with some missing. The table lists under 500,000 clones, 75% to 90% of them singletons. Specimen: PBMCs or T cells enriched from blood (not recorded which). The origin of the receptors is a man aged 25 to 40 who had recovered from COVID-19.

V gene TRBV7-9 combines with J gene TRBJ2-5; TRBD1 is a possible D gene (6 bases). Per the germline V gene, CDR1 is SEHNR and CDR2 is FQNEAQ (reference sequence). This CDR3 spans 15 amino acids. Trimming took off 4 bases at V and 2 bases at J, with 14 bases between the two ends. The CDR3 DNA reads as TGTGCCAGCAGCTCCGGACAGCTAGGTCAAGAGACCCAGTACTTC. Protein product: CASSSGQLGQETQYF.

This clone was picked up one time. J is TRBJ2-7 and V is TRBV28, with 10 bases lining up with TRBD1. There are 17 residues in the CDR3. The germline gives CDR1 MDHEN, CDR2 SYDVKM. After removal of 5 bases from V and 2 bases from J, the junction contained 12 bases not matched to a gene. CDR3 bases: TGTGCCAGCAGTCCACCACCGGGACAGGGGCCGCCCTACGAGCAGTACTTC. This gives the protein CASSPPPGQGPPYEQYF.

The chain uses TRBV7-2 and TRBJ2-7; TRBD2 matches 15 bases. The CDR3 sequence is 17 residues long. J lost 7 bases, V lost 2 bases, and 9 bases had no gene match. Germline loops: CDR1 SGHTA, CDR2 FQGNSA. The CDR3 DNA sequence: TGTGCCAGCAGCTTAAAGGGACTAGCGGGAGGTTCAAGAGAGCAGTACTTC. The encoded protein is CASSLKGLAGGSREQYF.

The chain couples TRBV28 to TRBJ1-1; D might be TRBD1 (5 bases). This CDR3 comprises 17 residues. Germline V gives CDR1 MDHEN, CDR2 SYDVKM. Trimming removed 5 bases at V and 0 bases at J, with 19 bases between. The DNA of the CDR3 is TGTGCCAGCAGTGCCCGGGGGTACGGATTCATGAACACTGAAGCTTTCTTT. Translation: CASSARGYGFMNTEAFF. Full variable domain (outside the CDR3, taken from reference TRBV28 and TRBJ1-1): DVKVTQSSRYLVKRTGEKVFLECVQDMDHENMFWYRQDPGLGLRLIYFSYDVKMKEKGDIPEGYSVSREKKERFSLILESASTNQTSMYLCASSARGYGFMNTEAFFGQGTRLTVV.

The rearrangement joins TRBV9 to TRBJ1-1; the match to TRBD1 covers 7 bases. Germline CDR1 SGDLS, CDR2 YYNGEE. CDR3 length equals 14 residues. The V and J ends lost 2 bases and 4 bases, in that order; junction bases with no gene match: 5. The DNA for the CDR3 is TGTGCCAGCAGCGTCGGGACAGACGGCACTGAAGCTTTCTTT. It yields the protein CASSVGTDGTEAFF.

This chain joins TRBV28 and TRBJ2-3; 7 bases line up with TRBD1. The CDR3 contains 15 residues. Trimming took 6 bases from V and 0 from J; bases not matched to a gene: 6. Germline CDR1 is MDHEN and CDR2 is SYDVKM. Here the CDR3 reads CASSLGTDSTDTQYF. DNA for the CDR3: TGTGCCAGCAGCCTAGGGACAGATAGCACAGATACGCAGTATTTT.

The genes are TRBV15 and TRBJ1-1; D remains unclear. V shed 2 bases and J shed 4 bases, with 11 bases lying between them. CDR3 size: 14 residues. Looked up from germline, CDR1 is LNHNV and CDR2 is YYDKDF (reference sequence). The DNA for the CDR3 is TGTGCCACCAGCAGACCGGGTTCCGGCACTGAAGCTTTCTTT. This gives the protein CATSRPGSGTEAFF.

The chain has TRBV27 and TRBJ1-1; 7 nucleotides match TRBD1. V lost 2 bases to trimming and J lost 4 bases; unmatched junction nucleotides: 4. The CDR3 loop spans 14 amino acids. Germline V gene data show CDR1 as MNHEY and CDR2 as SMNVEV (reference sequence). The CDR3 region has the DNA TGTGCCAGCAGTTTAGAAGGGGGCGGCACTGAAGCTTTCTTT. It is translated as CASSLEGGGTEAFF.

In this sample, this clone turned up once. The chain carries TRBV29-1 and TRBJ2-1, with 12 bases aligning to TRBD2. Germline loops: CDR1 SQVTM, CDR2 ANQGSEA. V shed 2 bases, J shed 6 bases, and the junction held 2 bases outside the gene matches. The CDR3 has 14 amino acids. The CDR3 here is CSVERLAGVNEQFF. Written as DNA, the CDR3 is TGCAGCGTTGAAAGACTAGCGGGAGTCAATGAGCAGTTCTTC.

This clone showed up just once. V usage is TRBV2 and J usage is TRBJ2-7, with TRBD1 matching 9 bases. In germline, CDR1 is SNHLY, CDR2 FYNNEI. V trimming: 6 bases; J trimming: 5 bases; junction bases outside the gene matches: 17. The CDR3 runs 17 residues. The CDR3 nucleotides are TGTGCCAGCAGCATGACTGGAACCGGGACAGGGTTGGACGAGCAGTACTTC. Translation gives CASSMTGTGTGLDEQYF.

The V and J genes are TRBV3-1 (or the pseudogene TRBV3-2) and TRBJ2-5; no clear D. Germline CDR1 and CDR2: LGHDT and YNNKEL (reference sequence). The V end was cut by 6 bases, the J end by 6 bases, with 11 bases between. The CDR3 runs 12 residues. CDR3 nucleotides: TGTGCCAGCAGGTCTGGGCGCCAGACCCAGTACTTC. Translating it yields CASRSGRQTQYF.

V usage is TRBV5-1 and J usage is TRBJ1-4, with a weak D call TRBD1 (5 bases). Trimming removed 4 bases from V and 3 bases from J, with 13 bases in between. Germline CDR1 and CDR2: SGHRS and YFSETQ. This CDR3 is built from 15 residues. The CDR3 sequence is CASSQGQAANEKLFF. The CDR3, as DNA: TGCGCCAGCAGCCAAGGACAAGCCGCTAATGAAAAACTGTTTTTT.

As regards this clone: Other DNA sequences in this sample translate to the same CDR3. V is TRBV5-1 and J is TRBJ2-1, with 9 bases matching TRBD2. This CDR3 is built from 15 residues. Germline CDR1 SGHRS, CDR2 YFSETQ. With 0 bases clipped from V and 2 bases from J, the junction kept 0 bases outside the gene matches. The CDR3 bases are TGCGCCAGCAGCTTGGGACTAGCGGCCTACAATGAGCAGTTCTTC. Protein: CASSLGLAAYNEQFF.

The chain links TRBV27 to TRBJ2-7, with 7 bases fitting TRBD1. J gave up 2 bases and V 2 bases, and 6 bases lay outside the gene matches. Germline V lookup: CDR1 MNHEY, CDR2 SMNVEV (reference sequence). The CDR3 is made up of 15 amino acids. The CDR3 sequence is CASSLVGGDPYEQYF. The DNA for the CDR3 is TGTGCCAGCAGTTTAGTAGGGGGCGATCCCTACGAGCAGTACTTC.

This clone was detected only once. The chain links TRBV10-3 to TRBJ2-2; 9 nucleotides agree with TRBD1. The CDR3 is made up of 15 amino acids. CDR1 ENHRY and CDR2 SYGVKD come from the germline V gene. Germline trimming cut 6 bases from V and 5 bases from J; bases unmatched to any gene: 7. The CDR3 DNA reads as TGTGCCATCAGAGTGGAAGACAGGGGGACCGGGGAGCTGTTTTTT. Its translation is CAIRVEDRGTGELFF.

The genes are TRBV14 and TRBJ2-3, with TRBD2 identical over 9 bases. Germline trimming cut 0 bases from V and 4 bases from J; bases unmatched to any gene: 11. CDR1 and CDR2 (germline): SGHDN, FVKESK. The CDR3 spans 18 residues. The CDR3 DNA reads TGTGCCAGCAGCCAAGAGGGGACTAGCTCCCTTTTTCCAGATACGCAGTATTTT. Translated: CASSQEGTSSLFPDTQYF.

The genes are TRBV2 and TRBJ1-2; TRBD1 matches 7 bases. V lost 3 bases, J lost 8 bases, and 6 bases stayed unmatched. CDR3 length equals 13 residues. Germline CDR1 and CDR2: SNHLY and FYNNEI. CDR3 in amino acids: CASSETGRWGYTF. In DNA, the CDR3 is TGTGCCAGCAGTGAGACAGGGAGATGGGGCTACACCTTC.

This chain uses TRBV7-9 with TRBJ1-2, with TRBD1 matching over 9 bases. V lost 5 bases to trimming and J lost 8 bases; unmatched junction nucleotides: 3. The CDR3 length is 12 residues. Germline lookup yields CDR1 SEHNR and CDR2 FQNEAQ (reference sequence). DNA for the CDR3: TGTGCCAGCAGCCCGGGACAGGGAGGCTACACCTTC. Protein: CASSPGQGGYTF.

This clone has just one count. This chain uses TRBV29-1 with TRBJ2-3; 11 nucleotides line up with TRBD2. This CDR3 is built from 11 residues. CDR1 SQVTM and CDR2 ANQGSEA come from the germline V gene. V lost 6 bases, J lost 12 bases, and 5 bases stayed unmatched. The CDR3 here is CSVETSGSQYF. The CDR3 bases are TGCAGCGTCGAAACTAGCGGGAGTCAGTATTTT.

The rearrangement uses TRBV5-4 and TRBJ2-3, with TRBD1 as a possible D gene (7 bases). The V gene's germline CDR1 is SGHNT and CDR2 YYREEE (reference sequence). The CDR3 totals 15 residues. V was cut by 0 bases and J by 5 bases, with 13 bases left in between. CDR3 nucleotide sequence: TGTGCCAGCAGCTTGGTATCAGGGGGAGGAGATACGCAGTATTTT. Residues: CASSLVSGGGDTQYF.

This chain connects TRBV4-1 to TRBJ1-2, with D tentatively TRBD1 (6 bases). V gave up 5 bases and J gave up 7 bases, with 20 bases separating them. Germline loops: CDR1 MGHRA, CDR2 YSYEKL. The CDR3 is 15 amino acids. The CDR3 loop reads CASSTADSHRLGYTF. As DNA, the CDR3 is TGCGCCAGCAGCACAGCGGACAGCCACCGTCTTGGCTACACCTTC.

The V and J genes are TRBV9 and TRBJ1-2; 9 nucleotides match TRBD1. CDR3 length: 14 residues. Germline V gene lookup returns CDR1 SGDLS and CDR2 YYNGEE. Unmatched junction bases numbered 7, after V lost 5 bases and J lost 5 bases. CDR3 bases: TGTGCCAGCAGACGTTTCGGGACAGGGTATGGCTACACCTTC. This sequence encodes CASRRFGTGYGYTF.

The rearrangement uses TRBV3-1 (or the pseudogene TRBV3-2) and TRBJ2-1; 12 bases line up with TRBD2. Germline loops: CDR1 LGHDT, CDR2 YNNKEL (reference sequence). The CDR3 sequence is 19 residues long. Trimming took 1 base from V and 9 from J; bases not matched to a gene: 16. This CDR3 is CASSQATKTRLAGGSEQFF. The CDR3 DNA is TGTGCCAGCAGCCAAGCAACCAAGACTAGGCTAGCGGGAGGGAGTGAGCAGTTCTTC.

This clone was seen a single time. The chain uses TRBV7-9 and TRBJ2-7, with 7 bases identical to TRBD1. Germline V gene sequence: CDR1 SEHNR, CDR2 FQNEAQ (reference sequence). The CDR3 totals 16 residues. V lost 10 bases, J lost 0 bases, and 15 bases stayed unmatched. This chain's CDR3 is CAIEAPPDRTSYEQYF. DNA for the CDR3: TGTGCCATCGAAGCGCCCCCGGACAGGACCTCCTACGAGCAGTACTTC.

This chain connects TRBV9 to TRBJ2-1; 7 nucleotides line up with TRBD1. Germline V gives CDR1 SGDLS, CDR2 YYNGEE. V lost 2 bases to trimming and J lost 0 bases; unmatched junction nucleotides: 5. The CDR3 runs to 16 residues. The chain's CDR3 is CASSVGPGGSYNEQFF. The CDR3 nucleotides are TGTGCCAGCAGCGTGGGGCCAGGGGGCTCCTACAATGAGCAGTTCTTC. The whole variable domain, filled in from reference TRBV9 and TRBJ2-1, reads DSGVTQTPKHLITATGQRVTLRCSPRSGDLSVYWYQQSLDQGLQFLIQYYNGEERAKGNILERFSAQQFPDLHSELNLSSLELGDSALYFCASSVGPGGSYNEQFFGPGTRLTVL.

The chain is built from TRBV5-4 and TRBJ2-5; 11 bases align to TRBD2. CDR3 length equals 17 residues. The germline CDR1 and CDR2 sequences are SGHNT and YYREEE (reference sequence). Losses at the gene ends were 3 bases for V and 4 bases for J; bases not matched to a gene: 11. CDR3 DNA: TGTGCCAGCAGCTCCGGGACGACTAGCGGGATTAGAGAGACCCAGTACTTC. Translation gives CASSSGTTSGIRETQYF. Full variable domain (outside the CDR3, taken from reference TRBV5-4 and TRBJ2-5): ETGVTQSPTHLIKTRGQQVTLRCSSQSGHNTVSWYQQALGQGPQFIFQYYREEENGRGNFPPRFSGLQFPNYSSELNVNALELDDSALYLCASSSGTTSGIRETQYFGPGTRLLVL.

This chain uses TRBV14 with TRBJ1-5; 7 bases line up with TRBD1. V lost 3 bases and J lost 4; bases outside the gene matches: 9. Germline CDR1 and CDR2: SGHDN and FVKESK. The CDR3 contains 16 residues. Here the CDR3 reads CASSQSTGTANQPQHF. The CDR3 bases are TGTGCCAGCAGCCAGTCCACCGGGACAGCAAATCAGCCCCAGCATTTT.

The chain carries TRBV14 and TRBJ2-1, with 8 bases that match TRBD2. The CDR3 extends over 13 amino acids. Unmatched junction bases numbered 4, after V lost 2 bases and J lost 10 bases. CDR1 and CDR2 (germline): SGHDN, FVKESK. The CDR3 is CASSQLSGGEQFF. The CDR3, as DNA: TGTGCCAGCAGCCAACTTTCGGGGGGGGAGCAGTTCTTC.

The genes are TRBV20-1 and TRBJ2-1, with 9 nucleotides matching TRBD2. Trimming removed 3 bases from V and 10 bases from J; junction bases left unmatched: 7. Germline lookup yields CDR1 DFQATT and CDR2 SNEGSKA (reference sequence). The CDR3 has 13 amino acids. CDR3 residues: CSASKVAGDEQFF. The CDR3 coding sequence is TGCAGTGCTAGTAAGGTAGCGGGAGACGAGCAGTTCTTC.

The V and J genes are TRBV28 and TRBJ2-5; TRBD1 agrees at 10 bases. The CDR3 runs to 15 residues. The germline gives CDR1 MDHEN, CDR2 SYDVKM. V lost 7 bases and J lost 0; bases outside the gene matches: 5. CDR3: CASNPTGGHQETQYF. CDR3 coding DNA: TGTGCCAGCAACCCGACAGGGGGCCACCAAGAGACCCAGTACTTC. Full variable domain (missing parts from reference TRBV28 and TRBJ2-5): DVKVTQSSRYLVKRTGEKVFLECVQDMDHENMFWYRQDPGLGLRLIYFSYDVKMKEKGDIPEGYSVSREKKERFSLILESASTNQTSMYLCASNPTGGHQETQYFGPGTRLLVL.

This chain links TRBV10-3 with TRBJ2-1; 11 nucleotides line up with TRBD1. The CDR3 sequence is 14 residues long. In germline, CDR1 is ENHRY, CDR2 SYGVKD. The V and J ends lost 6 bases and 8 bases, in that order; junction bases with no gene match: 6. The CDR3 spells CAIRAGQGVHEQFF. CDR3 coding DNA: TGTGCCATCAGGGCGGGACAGGGGGTACATGAGCAGTTCTTC.

The V call is TRBV3-1 (or the pseudogene TRBV3-2), the J call TRBJ2-3; D possibly corresponds to TRBD2 (5 bases). Looked up from germline, CDR1 is LGHDT and CDR2 is YNNKEL (reference sequence). The CDR3 is 12 amino acids. V was clipped by 1 base and J by 11 bases, with 10 bases between them. The CDR3 region is CASSQGTQMQYF. The CDR3 region has the DNA TGTGCCAGCAGCCAAGGGACTCAGATGCAGTATTTT.